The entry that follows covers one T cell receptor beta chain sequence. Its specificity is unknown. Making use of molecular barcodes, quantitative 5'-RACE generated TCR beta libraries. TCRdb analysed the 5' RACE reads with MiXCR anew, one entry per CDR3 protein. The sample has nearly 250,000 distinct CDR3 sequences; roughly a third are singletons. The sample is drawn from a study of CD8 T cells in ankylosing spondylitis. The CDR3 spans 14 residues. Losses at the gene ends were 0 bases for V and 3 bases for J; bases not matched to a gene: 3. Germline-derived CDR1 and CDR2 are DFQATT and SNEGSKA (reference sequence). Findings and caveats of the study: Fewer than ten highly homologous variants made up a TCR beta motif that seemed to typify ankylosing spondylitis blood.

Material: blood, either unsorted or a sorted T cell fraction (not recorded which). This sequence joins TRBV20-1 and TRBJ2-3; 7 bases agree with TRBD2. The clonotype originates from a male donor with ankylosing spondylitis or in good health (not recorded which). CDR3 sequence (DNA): TGCAGTGCTAGAGAGATGCGGGGGACAGATACGCAGTATTTT. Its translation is CSAREMRGTDTQYF.